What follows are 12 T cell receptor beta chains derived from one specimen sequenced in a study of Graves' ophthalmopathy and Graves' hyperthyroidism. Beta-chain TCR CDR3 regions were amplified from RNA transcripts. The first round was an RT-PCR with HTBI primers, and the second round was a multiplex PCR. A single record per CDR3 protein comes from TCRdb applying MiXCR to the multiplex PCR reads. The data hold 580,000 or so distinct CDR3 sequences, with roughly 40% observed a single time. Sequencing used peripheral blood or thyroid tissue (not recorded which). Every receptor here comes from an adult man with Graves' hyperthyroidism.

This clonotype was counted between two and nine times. The CDR3 reads CASSARSLKGPWGYTF. The DNA for the CDR3 is TGTGCCAGCAGCGCGAGATCCCTTAAGGGGCCTTGGGGCTACACCTTC. V and J are TRBV9 and TRBJ1-2, with D tentatively TRBD1 (5 bases). This CDR3 is built from 16 residues. Germline V CDR1 and CDR2: SGDLS, YYNGEE. Trimming pared 3 bases from V and 8 bases from J, leaving 23 bases between. Full variable domain (rest looked up from reference TRBV9 and TRBJ1-2): DSGVTQTPKHLITATGQRVTLRCSPRSGDLSVYWYQQSLDQGLQFLIQYYNGEERAKGNILERFSAQQFPDLHSELNLSSLELGDSALYFCASSARSLKGPWGYTFGSGTRLTVV.

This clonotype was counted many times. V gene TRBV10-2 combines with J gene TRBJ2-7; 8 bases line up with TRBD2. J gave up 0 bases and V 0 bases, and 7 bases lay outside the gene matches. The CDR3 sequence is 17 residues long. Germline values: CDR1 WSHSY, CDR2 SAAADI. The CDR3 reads CASSESVSGAGSYEQYF. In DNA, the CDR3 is TGCGCCAGCAGTGAGTCGGTTAGCGGGGCCGGCTCCTACGAGCAGTACTTC.

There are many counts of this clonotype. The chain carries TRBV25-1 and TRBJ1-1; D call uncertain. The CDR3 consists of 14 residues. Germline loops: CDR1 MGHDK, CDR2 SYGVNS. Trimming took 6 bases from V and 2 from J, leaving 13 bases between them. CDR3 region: CASSPWELNTEAFF. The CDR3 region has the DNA TGTGCCAGCAGCCCTTGGGAGCTAAACACTGAAGCTTTCTTT.

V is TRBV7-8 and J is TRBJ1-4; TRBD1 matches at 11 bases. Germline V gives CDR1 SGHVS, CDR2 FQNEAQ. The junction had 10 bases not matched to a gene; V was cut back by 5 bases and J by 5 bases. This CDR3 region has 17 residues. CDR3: CASSLATGTGGNEKLFF. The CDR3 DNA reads TGTGCCAGCAGCCTCGCTACCGGGACAGGGGGAAATGAAAAACTGTTTTTT.

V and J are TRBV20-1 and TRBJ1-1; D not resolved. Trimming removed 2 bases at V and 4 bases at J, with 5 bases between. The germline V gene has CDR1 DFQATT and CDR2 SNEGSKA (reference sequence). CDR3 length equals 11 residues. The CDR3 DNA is TGCAGTGCTAGACACGGCACTGAAGCTTTCTTT. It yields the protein CSARHGTEAFF.

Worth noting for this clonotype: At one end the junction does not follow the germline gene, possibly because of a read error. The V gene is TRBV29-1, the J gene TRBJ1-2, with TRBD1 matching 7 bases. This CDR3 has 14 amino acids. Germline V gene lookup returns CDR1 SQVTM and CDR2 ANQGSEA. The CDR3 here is CGVQETGLNYGYTF. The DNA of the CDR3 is TGCGGCGTCCAGGAGACAGGGTTGAACTATGGCTACACCTTC. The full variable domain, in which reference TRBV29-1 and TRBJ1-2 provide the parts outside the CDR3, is SAVISQKPSRDICQRGTSLTIQCQVDSQVTMMFWYRQQPGQSLTLIATANQGSEATYESGFVIDKFPISRPNLTFSTLTVSNMSPEDSSIYLCGVQETGLNYGYTFGSGTRLTVV.

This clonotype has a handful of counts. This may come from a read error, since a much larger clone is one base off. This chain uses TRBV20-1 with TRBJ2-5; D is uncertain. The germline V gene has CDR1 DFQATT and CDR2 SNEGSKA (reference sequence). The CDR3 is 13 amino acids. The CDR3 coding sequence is TGCAGTGCTAAAGGCCTGTACCAAGAGACCCAGTGCTTC. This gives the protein CSAKGLYQETQCF.

The CDR3 DNA is TGTGCCAGCAGCTTAGGTCTCGCCGCAGGGATAGGTGAAGAGACCCAGCATTTT. This codes for CASSLGLAAGIGEETQHF. V usage is TRBV11-1 and J usage is TRBJ1-5; D is possibly TRBD1 (5 bases). V was shortened by 1 base and J by 11 bases, with 27 bases between the two germline ends. Germline values: CDR1 SGHAT, CDR2 FQDESV (reference sequence). This CDR3 has 18 amino acids. Complete variable domain (other parts from reference TRBV11-1 and TRBJ1-5): EAEVAQSPRYKITEKSQAVAFWCDPISGHATLYWYRQILGQGPELLVQFQDESVVDDSQLPKDRFSAERLKGVDSTLKIQPAELGDSAMYLCASSLGLAAGIGEETQHFGDGTRLSIL.

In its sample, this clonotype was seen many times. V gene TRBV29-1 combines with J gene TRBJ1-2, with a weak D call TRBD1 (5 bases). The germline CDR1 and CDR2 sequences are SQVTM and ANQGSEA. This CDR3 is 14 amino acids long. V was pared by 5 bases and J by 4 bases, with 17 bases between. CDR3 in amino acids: CSVRVQGMGYGYTF. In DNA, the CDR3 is TGCAGCGTTCGAGTTCAGGGAATGGGCTATGGCTACACCTTC.

CDR3 in DNA: TGTGCCAGCAGTTACTCTCAGGGTACCCGAGGGGGAGCTTTCTTT. It codes for CASSYSQGTRGGAFF. The chain employs TRBV6-5 and TRBJ1-1; weak D call: TRBD1 (6 bases). V lost 0 bases to trimming and J lost 10 bases, with 18 bases between them. Germline V gene sequence: CDR1 MNHEY, CDR2 SVGAGI. CDR3 length: 15 residues.

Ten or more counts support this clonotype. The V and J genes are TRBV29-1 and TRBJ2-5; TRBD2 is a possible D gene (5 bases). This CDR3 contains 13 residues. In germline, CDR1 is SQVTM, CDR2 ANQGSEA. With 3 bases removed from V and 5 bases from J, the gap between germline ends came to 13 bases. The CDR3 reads CSVDGLLGETQYF. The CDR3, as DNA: TGCAGCGTTGATGGACTTTTGGGGGAGACCCAGTACTTC.

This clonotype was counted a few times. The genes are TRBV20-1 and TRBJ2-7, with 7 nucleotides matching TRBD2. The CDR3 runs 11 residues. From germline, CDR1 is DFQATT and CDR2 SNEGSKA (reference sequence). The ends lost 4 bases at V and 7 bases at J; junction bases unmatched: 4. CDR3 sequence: CSAMGGEEQYF. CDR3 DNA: TGCAGTGCTATGGGAGGGGAGGAGCAGTACTTC.